This TCR beta chain was identified in a study of T-cell reconstitution after alpha-beta-depleted transplantation in children. Study-level points and caveats: Two months or so post-transplant, alpha-beta T cells reportedly derived from several hundred expanded graft clones. From newly produced T cells came most of the T-cell counts and diversity one year after transplant.

It was with unique molecular identifiers that the TCRbeta library was prepared. TCRdb redid the calling of the PCR reads with MiXCR, one entry per CDR3 protein. This table holds roughly 350,000 distinct CDR3 sequences, 15% to 20% found once. This clonotype has a handful of counts. What it binds is not known. The length of the CDR3 is 16 residues. V trimming: 3 bases; J trimming: 3 bases; junction bases outside the gene matches: 8. The germline V gene has CDR1 MNHEY and CDR2 SVGAGI. The receptor was derived from a male patient aged 2-15 years who had a stem cell transplant for acute lymphoblastic leukemia, so the T cells may come from the graft donor. This material consisted of PBMCs, mostly from graft donor cells, taken 360 days after TCRalphabeta/CD19-depleted stem cell transplant. This chain joins TRBV6-5 and TRBJ1-5; 7 nucleotides match TRBD1. The CDR3 here is CASSYGARGSNQPQHF. Here the CDR3 DNA reads TGTGCCAGCAGTTATGGGGCCAGGGGGTCCAATCAGCCCCAGCATTTT.